What follows describes a single TCR beta chain. Its antigen remains undetermined. Base qualities are not recorded, but no much larger clone differs from it by a single base. This record belongs to a study of PD-L1 blockade in urothelial cancer (dated by TCRdb to about 2017). Notes on the research overall: Every patient began therapy at some point between 2013 and 2015 and was given atezolizumab 1,200 mg intravenously every 3 weeks. About 90% of the roughly 29 patients were identified as males with urothelial cancer of bladder origin, and a prior smoking history was reported by 18 of 29 patients. An ECOG performance status of 0 or 1 was recorded for the patients, and 0 to 3 prior chemotherapy regimens had been received by the patients. Blood samples were analyzed 3 weeks after the start of treatment (second dose) and 6 weeks after the start of treatment. Blood samples gave a median of around 130,000 T cells and under 85,000 unique TCRs, with a median clonality of approximately 0.08. Somatic, immune and clinical correlates of response to PD-L1 blockade with atezolizumab in urothelial cancer were the focus of an exploratory multi-omic analysis. Pretreatment tumor samples and matched peripheral blood, collected serially before and after atezolizumab treatment, underwent TCR sequencing. Durable clinical benefit was defined as progression-free survival longer than 6 months, and TCR features were also tested against progression-free and overall survival. Whole exome sequencing and RNA sequencing of pretreatment tumors were performed alongside TCR sequencing in the same patients. Under ten patients reached durable clinical benefit, while 20 to 25 patients did not. Twenty-nine patients had pretreatment blood TCR-seq, 24 had at least one posttreatment blood collection, and 24 had tumor TCR-seq. The paper's findings and limits, for the study overall: Improved progression-free and overall survival was associated with having pretreatment peripheral blood TCR clonality below the median. Because of the small sample size (n ≈ 30) and the many exploratory analyses performed, the results are intended to be regarded as hypothesis-generating. Greater expansion of tumor-associated TCR clones in peripheral blood 3 weeks after the start of treatment was observed in patients with durable benefit (n of about 20, p = 0.022).

In the paper's terms, the time point label means: pretreatment peripheral blood. The cohort included some 30 patients with locally advanced or metastatic urothelial carcinoma who were treated at Memorial Sloan Kettering on a trial protocol. Peripheral blood mononuclear cells were collected pretreatment and during treatment, with between 1 and 8 total time points obtained per patient. The Qiagen DNeasy Blood extraction kit was used to purify genomic DNA from total PBMCs and tumor samples. Collected pretreatment and during treatment, PBMCs were isolated and stored as previously described. The CDR3 starts with the cysteine, ends with the phenylalanine, and has 16 residues. CDR3 DNA is the only sequence kept; it has 48 bases, read in frame from the first base. The germline ends are 10 bases apart after V is trimmed by 1 base and J by 3 bases. CDR1 and CDR2, looked up from the germline V gene (reference sequence), are LNHDA and SQIVND.

Each PCR received spiked-in synthetic TCR analog templates so that absolute template abundance could be estimated from read counts. Using the immunoSEQ assay, TCRbeta CDR3 regions were amplified from genomic DNA with bias-controlled V and J gene primers. Sequencing of rearranged TCRbeta segments was done at approximately 20X coverage. As for the original processing: Clustering was used to correct sequencing errors, and CDR3s were annotated against IMGT to assign V, D and J genes. Only productive TCRbeta rearrangements were used in downstream analyses, excluding out-of-frame or stop-codon sequences. Clonality was computed as one minus Shannon entropy normalized by the log of the number of unique productive sequences. Clones differing between time points or between blood and tumor were identified by Fisher's exact test with Benjamini-Hochberg correction at adjusted p below 0.01. TCRdb re-hosts the immuneACCESS table, in-frame sequences only. Its copies lack some clones; in the studies checked, an unresolved V gene accounts for under half of them, and the cause for the rest is not known. The V and J calls and clone size come from that table; D and trimming were worked out from the DNA. The sample table lists around 82,000 clones, 84% of them with a count of one. 2% to 2.5% of the sample comes from the top ten.

The sample in question was PBMCs, obtained around atezolizumab (anti-PD-L1) treatment. The V and J genes are TRBV19 and TRBJ2-6, with no reliable assignment of the D segment. The source is a man between 60 and 75 years old with urothelial cancer. The encoded CDR3 is CASSIGAPVGANVLTF. The DNA reads TGTGCCAGTAGTATAGGGGCACCAGTTGGGGCCAACGTCCTGACTTTC.